Presented here are 11 T cell receptor beta chains from one specimen sequenced in a study of blood T cell repertoires in COVID-19. Measured with immunoSEQ multiplex PCR; TCRdb has only the in-frame clones, and not every one. The sample contains some 90,000 clones, 80% of which appear only once. Sequencing was done on a sample of peripheral blood. Source of these receptors: a woman aged 65 to 85 with acute or convalescent COVID-19.

This sequence joins TRBV20-1 and TRBJ2-2, with 9 nucleotides matching TRBD2. CDR1 is DFQATT and CDR2 is SNEGSKA in the germline V gene (reference sequence). The CDR3 spans 15 residues. Germline trimming cut 3 bases from V and 1 base from J; bases unmatched to any gene: 3. CDR3 in amino acids: CSASSSGENTGELFF. In DNA, the CDR3 is TGCAGTGCTAGTTCTAGCGGGGAGAACACCGGGGAGCTGTTTTTT.

The chain is built from TRBV5-6 and TRBJ1-4; TRBD1 might be the D (6 bases). Germline V gene data show CDR1 as SGHDT and CDR2 as YYEEEE. The CDR3 has 14 amino acids. Trimming took off 3 bases at V and 8 bases at J, with 14 bases between the two ends. The CDR3, as DNA: TGTGCCAGCAGCTATGGACAGCCCGAAGAAAAACTGTTTTTT. As protein: CASSYGQPEEKLFF.

The chain employs TRBV11-2 and TRBJ2-5; the match to TRBD2 covers 11 bases. Germline CDR1 is SGHAT and CDR2 is FQNNGV. The V segment lost 1 base and the J segment 5 bases; nucleotides outside the gene matches: 3. The CDR3 is 15 amino acids. CDR3 nucleotide sequence: TGTGCCAGCAGCTTAGGACTAGCGGGACGGGAGACCCAGTACTTC. Its protein is CASSLGLAGRETQYF. Based on the CDR3 plus reference TRBV11-2 and TRBJ2-5, the full variable domain is EAGVAQSPRYKIIEKRQSVAFWCNPISGHATLYWYQQILGQGPKLLIQFQNNGVVDDSQLPKDRFSAERLKGVDSTLKIQPAKLEDSAVYLCASSLGLAGRETQYFGPGTRLLVL.

V usage is TRBV30 and J usage is TRBJ1-2; D might be TRBD1 (6 bases). Per the germline V gene, CDR1 is GTSNPN and CDR2 is SVGIG (reference sequence). With 4 bases removed from V and 4 bases from J, the gap between germline ends came to 19 bases. This CDR3 comprises 15 residues. Written as DNA, the CDR3 is TGTGCCTGGAATCGGGGGGACATCGGCGTCTATGGCTACACCTTC. Translated: CAWNRGDIGVYGYTF.

The CDR3 bases are TGTGCCAGCAGCCCAGCAGGGCGGGGTTTCAATGAGCAGTTCTTC. Residues: CASSPAGRGFNEQFF. The chain joins TRBV7-2 to TRBJ2-1, with D possibly being TRBD2 (6 bases). The CDR3 sequence is 15 residues long. Trimming cost V 5 bases and J 6 bases, with 17 bases left between them. Germline V lookup: CDR1 SGHTA, CDR2 FQGNSA.

The sample holds a few counts of this clone. V gene TRBV30 combines with J gene TRBJ1-5, with a tentative D call TRBD1 (5 bases). Trimming took off 3 bases at V and 5 bases at J, with 11 bases between the two ends. The CDR3 spans 13 residues. CDR1 and CDR2 (germline): GTSNPN, SVGIG (reference sequence). CDR3 residues: CAWSLDSYQPQHF. CDR3 nucleotide sequence: TGTGCCTGGAGCTTAGACAGTTATCAGCCCCAGCATTTT.

This sequence joins TRBV12-3 or TRBV12-4 and TRBJ2-3, with D maybe TRBD2 (5 bases). The ends were cut back, 3 bases at V and 2 bases at J, with 6 bases in the middle. The CDR3 sequence is 13 residues long. The CDR3 DNA reads as TGTGCCAGCAGTTTCGGGGACACAGATACGCAGTATTTT. This gives the protein CASSFGDTDTQYF.

J is TRBJ2-2 and V is TRBV19, with 13 bases fitting TRBD2. Germline trimming cut 7 bases from V and 0 bases from J; bases unmatched to any gene: 8. This CDR3 spans 18 amino acids. The V gene's germline CDR1 is LNHDA and CDR2 SQIVND (reference sequence). The CDR3 reads CASTQGLAGSANTGELFF. The CDR3 DNA reads TGTGCCAGTACCCAGGGACTAGCGGGGAGTGCGAACACCGGGGAGCTGTTTTTT. The full variable domain, with the rest looked up from reference TRBV19 and TRBJ2-2, is DGGITQSPKYLFRKEGQNVTLSCEQNLNHDAMYWYRQDPGQGLRLIYYSQIVNDFQKGDIAEGYSVSREKKESFPLTVTSAQKNPTAFYLCASTQGLAGSANTGELFFGEGSRLTVL.

The V gene is TRBV18, the J gene TRBJ1-1; 7 nucleotides line up with TRBD1. V was clipped by 1 base and J by 0 bases; unmatched bases: 11. The CDR3 runs 18 residues. The germline V gene encodes CDR1 KGHSH and CDR2 LQKENI. The CDR3 DNA sequence: TGTGCCAGCTCACCACAGGGGGCGAGAGTTGCTATGAACACTGAAGCTTTCTTT. Translating gives CASSPQGARVAMNTEAFF. The complete variable domain, with remaining parts taken from reference TRBV18 and TRBJ1-1, reads NAGVMQNPRHLVRRRGQEARLRCSPMKGHSHVYWYRQLPEEGLKFMVYLQKENIIDESGMPKERFSAEFPKEGPSILRIQQVVRGDSAAYFCASSPQGARVAMNTEAFFGQGTRLTVV.

This rearrangement joins TRBV29-1 to TRBJ2-1, with 10 bases lining up with TRBD2. Trimming took 4 bases from V and 12 from J; bases not matched to a gene: 9. This CDR3 has 13 amino acids. Germline values: CDR1 SQVTM, CDR2 ANQGSEA. The CDR3 nucleotides read TGCAGCGTTGTGGCTAGCGGGAGTTCAGGGCAGTTCTTC. Encoded protein: CSVVASGSSGQFF.

This chain uses TRBV30 with TRBJ2-7, with TRBD1 matching over 8 bases. Germline CDR1 and CDR2: GTSNPN and SVGIG (reference sequence). The CDR3 runs to 16 residues. J was trimmed by 4 bases and V by 1 base; bases with no gene match: 12. As DNA, the CDR3 is TGTGCCTGGAGTGCCAGGCACAGGGGGGAAAAATACGAGCAGTACTTC. It yields the protein CAWSARHRGEKYEQYF.